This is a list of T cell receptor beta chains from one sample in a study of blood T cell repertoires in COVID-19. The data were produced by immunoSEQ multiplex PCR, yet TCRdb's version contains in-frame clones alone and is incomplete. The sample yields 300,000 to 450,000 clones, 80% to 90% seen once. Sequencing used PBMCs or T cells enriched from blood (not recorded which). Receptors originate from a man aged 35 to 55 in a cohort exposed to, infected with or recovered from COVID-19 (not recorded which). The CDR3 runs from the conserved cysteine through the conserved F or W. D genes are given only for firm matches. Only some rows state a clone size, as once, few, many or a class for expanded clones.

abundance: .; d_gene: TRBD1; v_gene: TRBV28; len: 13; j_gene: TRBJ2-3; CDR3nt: TGTGCCAGCAGTAACAGGGGAACAGATACGCAGTATTTT; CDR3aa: CASSNRGTDTQYF
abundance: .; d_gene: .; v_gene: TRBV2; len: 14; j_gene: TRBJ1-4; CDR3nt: TGTGCCAGCAGTGAAGTGGGGCTGAATGAAAAACTGTTTTTT; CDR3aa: CASSEVGLNEKLFF
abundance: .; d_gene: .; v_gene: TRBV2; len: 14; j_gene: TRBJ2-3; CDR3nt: TGTGCCAGCAGAGGCGGGTTAAGCACAGATACGCAGTATTTT; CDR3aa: CASRGGLSTDTQYF
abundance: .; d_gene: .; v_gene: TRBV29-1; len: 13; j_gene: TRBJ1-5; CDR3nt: TGCAGCGTTGAGACCGGGATCAATCAGCCCCAGCATTTT; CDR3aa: CSVETGINQPQHF
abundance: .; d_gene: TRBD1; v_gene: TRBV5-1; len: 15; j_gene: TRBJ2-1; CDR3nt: TGCGCCAGCAGGCCCCGGGACAGGGGGTCTGATGAGCAGTTCTTC; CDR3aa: CASRPRDRGSDEQFF
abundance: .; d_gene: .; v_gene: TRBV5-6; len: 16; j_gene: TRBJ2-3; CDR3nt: TGTGCCAGCAGCCCACCAAGGCGGACTAGCACAGATACGCAGTATTTT; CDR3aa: CASSPPRRTSTDTQYF
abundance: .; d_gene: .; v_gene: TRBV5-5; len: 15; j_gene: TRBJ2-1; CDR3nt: TGTGCCAGCAGTCGACGAGGGCAGGAGTACAATGAGCAGTTCTTC; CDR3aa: CASSRRGQEYNEQFF
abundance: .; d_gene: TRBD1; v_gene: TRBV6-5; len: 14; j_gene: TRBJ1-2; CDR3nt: TGTGCCAGCAGTTCTCAGGGGGCTAGCTATGGCTACACCTTC; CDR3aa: CASSSQGASYGYTF
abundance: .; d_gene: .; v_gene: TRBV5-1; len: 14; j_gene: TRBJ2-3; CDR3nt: TGCGCCAGCAGAGCCGGGACACAGACAGATACGCAGTATTTT; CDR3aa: CASRAGTQTDTQYF
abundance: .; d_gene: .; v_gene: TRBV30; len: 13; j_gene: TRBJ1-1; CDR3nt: TGTGCCTGGAGACAACAGGTGAACACTGAAGCTTTCTTT; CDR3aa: CAWRQQVNTEAFF
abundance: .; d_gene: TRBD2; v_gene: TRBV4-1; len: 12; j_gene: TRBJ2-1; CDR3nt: TGCGCCAGCAGCCCTAGCGGGAATGAGCAGTTCTTC; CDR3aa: CASSPSGNEQFF
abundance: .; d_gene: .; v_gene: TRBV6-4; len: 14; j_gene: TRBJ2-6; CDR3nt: TGTGCCAGCAGCGGGGAATCTGGGGCCAACGTCCTGACTTTC; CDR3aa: CASSGESGANVLTF
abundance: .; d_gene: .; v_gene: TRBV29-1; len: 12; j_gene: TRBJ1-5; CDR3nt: TGCAGCGTTGGCCAGGGGAATCAGCCCCAGCATTTT; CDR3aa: CSVGQGNQPQHF
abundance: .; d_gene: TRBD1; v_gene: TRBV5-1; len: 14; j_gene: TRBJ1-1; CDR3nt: TGCGCCAGCGGAACAGGGGGGAAATACACTGAAGCTTTCTTT; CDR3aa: CASGTGGKYTEAFF
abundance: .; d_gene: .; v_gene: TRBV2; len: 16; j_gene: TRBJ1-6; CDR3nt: TGTGCCAGCAGTGAAGCGCGGGGCCGGTATAATTCACCCCTCCACTTT; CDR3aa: CASSEARGRYNSPLHF
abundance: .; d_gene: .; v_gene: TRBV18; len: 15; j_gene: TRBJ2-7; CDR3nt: TGTGCCAGCTCACAAACAGACAGGAGCTCCTACGAGCAGTACTTC; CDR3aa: CASSQTDRSSYEQYF
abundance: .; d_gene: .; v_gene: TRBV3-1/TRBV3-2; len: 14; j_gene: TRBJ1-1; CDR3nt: TGTGCCAGCAGCCACAATACAGGGTCCGGTGAAGCTTTCTTT; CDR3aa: CASSHNTGSGEAFF
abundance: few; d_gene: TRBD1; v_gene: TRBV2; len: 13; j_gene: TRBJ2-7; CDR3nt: TGTGCCAGTGCCCCCGGGACAGGGACCGAGCAGTACTTC; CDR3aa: CASAPGTGTEQYF
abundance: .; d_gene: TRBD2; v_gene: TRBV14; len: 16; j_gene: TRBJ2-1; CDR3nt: TGTGCCAGCAGCAACCTGCTAGCGGGAGGTCGCAATGAGCAGTTCTTC; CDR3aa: CASSNLLAGGRNEQFF
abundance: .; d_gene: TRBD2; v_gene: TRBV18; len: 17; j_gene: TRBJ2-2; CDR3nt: TGTGCCAGCTCACCGGGACTAGCGGGAGGAAACACCGGGGAGCTGTTTTTT; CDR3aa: CASSPGLAGGNTGELFF
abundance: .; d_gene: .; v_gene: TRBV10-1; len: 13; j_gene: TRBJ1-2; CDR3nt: TGCGCCAGCAGCGCCGCTAGAAACTATGGCTACACCTTC; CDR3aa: CASSAARNYGYTF
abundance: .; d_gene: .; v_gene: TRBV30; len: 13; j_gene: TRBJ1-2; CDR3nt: TGTGCCTGGAGTGCAGGGGATCGGTATGGCTACACCTTC; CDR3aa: CAWSAGDRYGYTF
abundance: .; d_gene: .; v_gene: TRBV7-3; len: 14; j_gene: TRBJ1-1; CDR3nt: TGTGCCAGCAGTAGGGGGTTTCGGGACACTGAAGCTTTCTTT; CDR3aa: CASSRGFRDTEAFF
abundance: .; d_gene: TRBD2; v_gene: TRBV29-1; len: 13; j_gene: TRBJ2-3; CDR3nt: TGCAGCGTTCTAGCGGGAAACACAGATACGCAGTATTTT; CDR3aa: CSVLAGNTDTQYF
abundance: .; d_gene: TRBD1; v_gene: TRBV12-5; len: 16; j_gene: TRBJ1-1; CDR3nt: TGTGCTAGTGGTTCCTGGACAGGGGGCGATAACACTGAAGCTTTCTTT; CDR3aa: CASGSWTGGDNTEAFF
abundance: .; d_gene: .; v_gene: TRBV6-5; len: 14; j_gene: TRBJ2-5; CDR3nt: TGTGCCAGCAGTTACTCGATAGGGGCAGAGACCCAGTACTTC; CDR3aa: CASSYSIGAETQYF
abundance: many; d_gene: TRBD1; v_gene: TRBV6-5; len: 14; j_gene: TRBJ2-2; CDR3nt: TGTGCCTCCTCGGGACAGGGAGGCGCCGGGGAGCTGTTTTTT; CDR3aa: CASSGQGGAGELFF
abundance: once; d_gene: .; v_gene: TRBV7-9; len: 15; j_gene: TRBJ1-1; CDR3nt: TGTGCCAGCACCCCCTCCAGCAGGATGAACACTGAAGCTTTCTTT; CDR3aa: CASTPSSRMNTEAFF
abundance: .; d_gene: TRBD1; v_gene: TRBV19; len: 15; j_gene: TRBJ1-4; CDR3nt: TGTGCCAGTAGTATTCGGGACAGGGATTTTGAAAAACTGTTTTTT; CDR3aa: CASSIRDRDFEKLFF
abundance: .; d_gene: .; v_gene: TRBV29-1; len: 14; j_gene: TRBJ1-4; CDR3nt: TGCAGCGTTGAAGATCGGGAACAGAGCGAAAAACTGTTTTTT; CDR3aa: CSVEDREQSEKLFF
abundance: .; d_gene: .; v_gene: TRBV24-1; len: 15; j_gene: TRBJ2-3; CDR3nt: TGTGCCACCAGTGATTCCAGACAGGGCACAGATACGCAGTATTTT; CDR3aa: CATSDSRQGTDTQYF
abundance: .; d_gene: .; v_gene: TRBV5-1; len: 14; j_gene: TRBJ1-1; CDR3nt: TGCGCCAGCAGCTATAACAGCATGAACACTGAAGCTTTCTTT; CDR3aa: CASSYNSMNTEAFF
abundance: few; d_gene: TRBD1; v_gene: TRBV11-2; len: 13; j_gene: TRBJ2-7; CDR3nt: TGTGCCAGCAGCCCAGGACAGGGGCGAGAGCAGTACTTC; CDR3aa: CASSPGQGREQYF
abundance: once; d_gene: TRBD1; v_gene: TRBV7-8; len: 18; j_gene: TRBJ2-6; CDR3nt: TGTGCCAGCAGAAAACAGGGGGTACTGCTCTCTGGGGCCAACGTCCTGACTTTC; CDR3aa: CASRKQGVLLSGANVLTF
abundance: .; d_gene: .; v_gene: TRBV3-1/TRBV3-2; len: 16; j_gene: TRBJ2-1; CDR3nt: TGTGCCAGCAGCCAAGATCTAGTTGGACTAACTAATGAGCAGTTCTTC; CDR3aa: CASSQDLVGLTNEQFF
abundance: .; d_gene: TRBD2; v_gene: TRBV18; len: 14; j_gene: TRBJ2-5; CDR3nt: TGTGCCAGCTCACTACGGGAGGCCCAAGAGACCCAGTACTTC; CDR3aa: CASSLREAQETQYF
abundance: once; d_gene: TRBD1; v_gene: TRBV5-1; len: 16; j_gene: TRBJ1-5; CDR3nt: TGCGCCAGCAGCCCGGGGACAGAGAGGAGCAATCAGCCCCAGCATTTT; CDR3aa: CASSPGTERSNQPQHF
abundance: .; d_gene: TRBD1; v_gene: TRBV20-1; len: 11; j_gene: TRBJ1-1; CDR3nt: TGCAGTGCTAGTCTGGACAGGGGAGCTTTCTTT; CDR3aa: CSASLDRGAFF
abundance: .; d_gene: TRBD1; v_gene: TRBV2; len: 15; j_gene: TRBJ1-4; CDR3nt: TGTGCCAGCAGTAAGAACAGGGGTGTGGGTGAAAAACTGTTTTTT; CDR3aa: CASSKNRGVGEKLFF
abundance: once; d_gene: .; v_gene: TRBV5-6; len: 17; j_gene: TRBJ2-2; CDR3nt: TGTGCCAGCAGCCGCCGGGTAACGGGACTCCCCACCGGGGAGCTGTTTTTT; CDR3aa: CASSRRVTGLPTGELFF
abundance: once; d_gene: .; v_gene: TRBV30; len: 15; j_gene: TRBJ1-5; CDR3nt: TGTGCCTGGAGTCCGGTCGGGGGGAGGAATCAGCCCCAGCATTTT; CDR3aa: CAWSPVGGRNQPQHF
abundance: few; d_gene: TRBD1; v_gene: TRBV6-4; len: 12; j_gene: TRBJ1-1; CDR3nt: TGTGCCAGCAGCGGACAGGGGAGGAAAGCTTTCTTT; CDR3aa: CASSGQGRKAFF
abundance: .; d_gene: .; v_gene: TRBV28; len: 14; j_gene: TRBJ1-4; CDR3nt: TGTGCCAGCATGCGGGGGGGTTTAAATGAAAAACTGTTTTTT; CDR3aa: CASMRGGLNEKLFF
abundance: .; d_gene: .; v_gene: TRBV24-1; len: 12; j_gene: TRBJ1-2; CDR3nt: TGTGCCACCAGTGATGCAGGGGTGGGCTACACCTTC; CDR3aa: CATSDAGVGYTF
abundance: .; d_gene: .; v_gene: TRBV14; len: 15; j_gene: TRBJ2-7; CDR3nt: TGTGCCAGCAGCCAAGGTACGGGGGTATCCTACGAGCAGTACTTC; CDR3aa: CASSQGTGVSYEQYF
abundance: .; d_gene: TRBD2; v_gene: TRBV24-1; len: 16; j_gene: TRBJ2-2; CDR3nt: TGTGCCACCAGTGATTCTAGCGGAGGGAACACCGGGGAGCTGTTTTTT; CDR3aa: CATSDSSGGNTGELFF